This T cell receptor (beta chain) was documented in a study of blood T cell repertoires in COVID-19. Sequencing used immunoSEQ multiplex PCR; TCRdb keeps in-frame clones, though not all of them. The table includes some 220,000 clones, roughly 85% detected once. The receptor was derived from a man aged 50 to 60 who had recovered from COVID-19. Sample: peripheral blood.

The DNA for the CDR3 is TGTGCCAGCAGCCAAGCGGGCGGGGAGCCCTACAATGAGCAGTTCTTC. Amino acid sequence: CASSQAGGEPYNEQFF. This chain joins TRBV4-2 and TRBJ2-1; TRBD2 is a possible D gene (6 bases). The germline gives CDR1 LGHNA, CDR2 YNFKEQ. V lost 1 base to trimming and J lost 2 bases, with 12 bases between them. The CDR3 consists of 16 residues.